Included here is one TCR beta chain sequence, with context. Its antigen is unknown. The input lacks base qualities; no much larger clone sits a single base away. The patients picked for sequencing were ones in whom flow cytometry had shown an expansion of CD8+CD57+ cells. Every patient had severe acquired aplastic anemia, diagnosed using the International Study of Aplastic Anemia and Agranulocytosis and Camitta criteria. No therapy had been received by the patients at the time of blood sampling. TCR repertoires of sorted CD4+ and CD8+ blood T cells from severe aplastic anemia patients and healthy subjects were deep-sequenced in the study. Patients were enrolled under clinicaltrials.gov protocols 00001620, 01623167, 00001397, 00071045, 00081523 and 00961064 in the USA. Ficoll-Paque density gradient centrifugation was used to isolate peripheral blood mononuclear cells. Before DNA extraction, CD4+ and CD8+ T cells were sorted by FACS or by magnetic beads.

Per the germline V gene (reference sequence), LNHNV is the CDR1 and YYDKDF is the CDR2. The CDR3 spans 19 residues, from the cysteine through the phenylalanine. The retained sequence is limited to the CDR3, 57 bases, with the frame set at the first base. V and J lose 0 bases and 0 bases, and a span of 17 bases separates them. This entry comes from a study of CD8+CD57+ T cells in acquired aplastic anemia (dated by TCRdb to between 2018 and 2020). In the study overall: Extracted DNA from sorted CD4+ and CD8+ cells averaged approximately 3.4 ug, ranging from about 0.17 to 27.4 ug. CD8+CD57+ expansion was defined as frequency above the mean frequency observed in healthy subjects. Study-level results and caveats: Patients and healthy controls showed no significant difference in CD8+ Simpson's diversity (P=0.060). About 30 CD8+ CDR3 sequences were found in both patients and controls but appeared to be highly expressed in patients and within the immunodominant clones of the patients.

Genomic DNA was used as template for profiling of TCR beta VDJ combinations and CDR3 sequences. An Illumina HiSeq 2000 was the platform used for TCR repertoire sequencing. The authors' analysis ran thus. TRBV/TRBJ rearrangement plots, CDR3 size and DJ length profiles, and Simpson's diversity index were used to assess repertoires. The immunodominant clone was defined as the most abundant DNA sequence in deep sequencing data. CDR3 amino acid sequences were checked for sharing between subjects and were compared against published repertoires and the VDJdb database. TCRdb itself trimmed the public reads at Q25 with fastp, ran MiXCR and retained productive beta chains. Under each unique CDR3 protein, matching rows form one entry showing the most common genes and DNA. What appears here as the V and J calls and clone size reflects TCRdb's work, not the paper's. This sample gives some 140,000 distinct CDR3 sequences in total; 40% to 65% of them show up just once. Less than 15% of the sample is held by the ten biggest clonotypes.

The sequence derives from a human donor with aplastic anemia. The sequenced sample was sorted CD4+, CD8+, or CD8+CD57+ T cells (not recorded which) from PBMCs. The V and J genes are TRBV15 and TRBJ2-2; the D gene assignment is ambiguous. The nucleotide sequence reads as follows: TGTGCCACCAGCAGAGACCCGGGCTATTCTCTAGCGAACACCGGGGAGCTGTTTTTT. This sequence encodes CATSRDPGYSLANTGELFF.